The 30 T cell receptor beta chains given below trace back to one sample, sequenced in a study of metastatic and nonmetastatic thyroid tumors. There were no patients who had received any treatment before thyroid surgery. TCRdb re-called the PCR reads via MiXCR. The sample holds roughly 16,000 clones, roughly 14% seen once. Input material: blood. The receptors shown here come from a female donor with papillary thyroid cancer or a benign thyroid nodule (not recorded which). Some clones in this sample may be carry-over from other donors' samples.

In its sample, this clone was seen a few times. CDR3 DNA sequence: TGTGCCTGGAGTGTAGGGAACACCGGGGAGCTGTTTTTT. Translated: CAWSVGNTGELFF. This chain links TRBV30 with TRBJ2-2, with D uncertain. The CDR3 extends over 13 amino acids. V lost 0 bases, J lost 1 base, and 3 bases lay in between. Germline CDR1 is GTSNPN and CDR2 is SVGIG (reference sequence).

This clone has at least ten counts. This rearrangement joins TRBV7-2 to TRBJ1-1, with unresolved D. Germline values: CDR1 SGHTA, CDR2 FQGNSA. This CDR3 has 13 amino acids. Trimming left V 4 bases short and J 0 bases short, with 6 bases between. This CDR3 is CASSYRLNTEAFF. The CDR3 DNA reads as TGTGCCAGCAGCTACCGGCTGAACACTGAAGCTTTCTTT.

This clone was seen at least ten times. This chain connects TRBV5-1 to TRBJ2-3; possibly TRBD1 for D (6 bases). Germline V gives CDR1 SGHRS, CDR2 YFSETQ. Trimming took 4 bases from V and 4 from J, leaving 16 bases between them. CDR3 length: 15 residues. CDR3 region: CASSRGRGAADTQYF. CDR3 nucleotides: TGCGCCAGCAGCCGGGGCAGGGGTGCGGCAGATACGCAGTATTTT. Supplemented by reference TRBV5-1 and TRBJ2-3, the full variable domain reads KAGVTQTPRYLIKTRGQQVTLSCSPISGHRSVSWYQQTPGQGLQFLFEYFSETQRNKGNFPGRFSGRQFSNSRSEMNVSTLELGDSALYLCASSRGRGAADTQYFGPGTRLTVL.

At least ten counts were recorded for this clone. J is TRBJ1-6 and V is TRBV20-1; tentatively, D is TRBD1 (5 bases). The ends were cut back, 1 base at V and 9 bases at J, with 19 bases in the middle. The CDR3 length is 16 residues. Germline V lookup: CDR1 DFQATT, CDR2 SNEGSKA (reference sequence). The CDR3 reads CSARAQRGARGSPLHF. DNA of the CDR3: TGCAGTGCTAGAGCTCAGAGGGGCGCCCGGGGTTCACCCCTCCACTTT.

In its sample, this clone ranks as medium-sized. The V and J genes are TRBV6-1 and TRBJ1-6; D is uncertain. V was cut by 7 bases and J by 8 bases, with 15 bases left in between. The germline gives CDR1 MNHNS, CDR2 SASEGT. This CDR3 is built from 14 residues. This CDR3 reads CASTQEGSHSPLHF. CDR3 nucleotide sequence: TGTGCCAGCACCCAGGAAGGGAGTCATTCACCCCTCCACTTT.

This clone was counted many times. J is TRBJ1-5 and V is TRBV5-6; TRBD1 aligns across 9 bases. This CDR3 has 14 amino acids. Unmatched junction bases numbered 10, after V lost 4 bases and J lost 11 bases. Per the germline V gene, CDR1 is SGHDT and CDR2 is YYEEEE. CDR3 nucleotide sequence: TGTGCCAGCAGCCGTGGGACAGGGTATCAAGCCCAGCATTTT. Translated, it gives CASSRGTGYQAQHF. Using reference TRBV5-6 and TRBJ1-5 for the parts outside the CDR3, the full variable domain is DAGVTQSPTHLIKTRGQQVTLRCSPKSGHDTVSWYQQALGQGPQFIFQYYEEEERQRGNFPDRFSGHQFPNYSSELNVNALLLGDSALYLCASSRGTGYQAQHFGDGTRLSIL.

Remarks on this clone: A much larger clone sits a single nucleotide away, making a read error possible. Additional DNA sequences in this sample encode the identical CDR3. The chain uses TRBV5-1 and TRBJ2-7; possibly TRBD1 for D (5 bases). The CDR3 is 15 amino acids. With 1 base removed from V and 6 bases from J, the gap between germline ends came to 17 bases. Germline V gene sequence: CDR1 SGHRS, CDR2 YFSETQ. In DNA form, the CDR3 reads TGCGCCAGCAGCTTGTATGGATCAGGGATTAGCGAGCAGTACTTC. It is translated as CASSLYGSGISEQYF.

This clone was observed at least ten times. The CDR3: CASSPLGGRDSQHF. CDR3 DNA: TGTGCCAGCTCACCACTCGGGGGCCGCGACTCCCAGCATTTT. The gene calls are TRBV18 and TRBJ1-5; possible D gene TRBD1, 6 bases. Trimming left V 1 base short and J 11 bases short, with 15 bases between. This CDR3 is 14 amino acids long. Germline CDR1 reads KGHSH; CDR2 reads LQKENI.

Ten or more counts support this clone. The rearrangement links TRBV2 to TRBJ1-2; possible D gene TRBD1, 6 bases. The CDR3 is made up of 15 amino acids. Germline assignment: CDR1 SNHLY and CDR2 FYNNEI. V gave up 6 bases and J gave up 1 base, with 15 bases separating them. The CDR3 region is CASRDIGQLNYGYTF. In DNA form, the CDR3 reads TGTGCCAGCAGAGATATCGGACAGCTTAACTATGGCTACACCTTC.

This clone came up many times. The chain carries TRBV18 and TRBJ2-7; D possibly corresponds to TRBD2 (7 bases). The CDR3 totals 13 residues. V was clipped by 1 base and J by 10 bases, with 14 bases between them. Germline-derived CDR1 and CDR2 are KGHSH and LQKENI. CDR3: CASSPQGGKEQYF. Here the CDR3 DNA reads TGTGCCAGCTCACCACAGGGGGGGAAGGAACAGTACTTC. Using reference TRBV18 and TRBJ2-7 for the parts outside the CDR3, the full variable domain is NAGVMQNPRHLVRRRGQEARLRCSPMKGHSHVYWYRQLPEEGLKFMVYLQKENIIDESGMPKERFSAEFPKEGPSILRIQQVVRGDSAAYFCASSPQGGKEQYFGPGTRLTVT.

This clone is deemed medium-sized. The V and J genes are TRBV6-1 and TRBJ2-7; no firm D call. This CDR3 contains 12 residues. Germline V CDR1 and CDR2: MNHNS, SASEGT. V lost 5 bases to trimming and J lost 0 bases, with 5 bases between them. CDR3 coding DNA: TGTGCCAGCAGTCGTACCTCCTACGAGCAGTACTTC. Translated, it gives CASSRTSYEQYF.

This clone occurred many times. This rearrangement joins TRBV30 to TRBJ2-6; D is unclear. V lost 0 bases, J lost 3 bases, and 9 bases lay in between. The germline gives CDR1 GTSNPN, CDR2 SVGIG (reference sequence). The CDR3 consists of 15 residues. CDR3 bases: TGTGCCTGGAGTGTAGGTGGGCATGGGGCCAACGTCCTGACTTTC. It codes for CAWSVGGHGANVLTF.

CDR3 in DNA: TGCAGTGCTACAGGGGGCTACGAGCAGTACTTC. It is translated as CSATGGYEQYF. This chain links TRBV20-1 with TRBJ2-7, with 7 bases fitting TRBD1. V was pared by 4 bases and J by 3 bases, with 0 bases of the junction left unmatched. CDR1 DFQATT and CDR2 SNEGSKA come from the germline V gene (reference sequence). This CDR3 comprises 11 residues.

The V call is TRBV30, the J call TRBJ2-3; tentatively, D is TRBD1 or TRBD2 (5 bases each). The V gene's germline CDR1 is GTSNPN and CDR2 SVGIG (reference sequence). The CDR3 spans 13 residues. V lost 5 bases to trimming and J lost 0 bases, with 9 bases between them. The CDR3 DNA reads TGTGCCTGGCACCGGGACAGCACAGATACGCAGTATTTT. Translating it yields CAWHRDSTDTQYF. The full variable domain, rest sourced from reference TRBV30 and TRBJ2-3, is SQTIHQWPATLVQPVGSPLSLECTVEGTSNPNLYWYRQAAGRGLQLLFYSVGIGQISSEVPQNLSASRPQDRQFILSSKKLLLSDSGFYLCAWHRDSTDTQYFGPGTRLTVL.

This clone was detected many times. The chain recombines TRBV25-1 with TRBJ2-3; D remains unclear. The CDR3 loop spans 14 amino acids. CDR1 MGHDK and CDR2 SYGVNS come from the germline V gene. V lost 2 bases and J 0 bases, leaving 6 bases between the germline ends. The CDR3 DNA reads TGTGCCAGCAGTGAAATCCGGAGCACAGATACGCAGTATTTT. This sequence encodes CASSEIRSTDTQYF.

This clone has just a few counts. CDR3 DNA sequence: TGTGCCAGCAGTTTTCACCTTGGCGGGGTGGATACGCAGTATTTT. Translation gives CASSFHLGGVDTQYF. The V and J genes are TRBV27 and TRBJ2-3; D is perhaps TRBD2 (6 bases). Germline CDR1 is MNHEY and CDR2 is SMNVEV (reference sequence). The CDR3 has 15 amino acids. Between the trimmed V and J ends, which lost 3 bases and 6 bases, there was a span of 16 bases.

The chain combines TRBV5-1 with TRBJ2-3; D possibly corresponds to TRBD2 (6 bases). The V gene's germline CDR1 is SGHRS and CDR2 YFSETQ. With 3 bases removed from V and 4 bases from J, the gap between germline ends came to 18 bases. The CDR3 is 16 residues long. Here the CDR3 DNA reads TGCGCCAGCAGCTCCCCTAGCGTGGGGCCGGCAGATACGCAGTATTTT. It codes for CASSSPSVGPADTQYF. The variable domain in full, completed from reference TRBV5-1 and TRBJ2-3, reads KAGVTQTPRYLIKTRGQQVTLSCSPISGHRSVSWYQQTPGQGLQFLFEYFSETQRNKGNFPGRFSGRQFSNSRSEMNVSTLELGDSALYLCASSSPSVGPADTQYFGPGTRLTVL.

This clone qualifies as hyperexpanded (1% or more). The CDR3 nucleotides are TGTGCCATCGGTGAGGACGGCAGCGACGTGAACGAGCAGTACTTC. Translated, it gives CAIGEDGSDVNEQYF. The V gene is TRBV28, the J gene TRBJ2-7, with D unclear. Trimming left V 10 bases short and J 5 bases short, with 24 bases between. The germline gives CDR1 MDHEN, CDR2 SYDVKM. This CDR3 has 15 amino acids.

This clone rates as medium-sized. The CDR3: CASSYSSGFSSPLHF. The CDR3 nucleotides are TGTGCCAGCAGTTACTCGTCAGGGTTTAGTTCACCCCTCCACTTT. The V and J genes are TRBV6-6 and TRBJ1-6, with D tentatively TRBD1 (5 bases). Trimming pared 0 bases from V and 9 bases from J, leaving 12 bases between. Germline loops: CDR1 MNHNY, CDR2 SVGAGI (reference sequence). The length of the CDR3 is 15 residues.

This clone was seen at least ten times. The gene calls are TRBV3-1 and TRBJ2-2, with a tentative D call TRBD1 (5 bases). The V and J ends lost 1 base and 2 bases respectively, with 8 bases between them. CDR1 is LGHDT, CDR2 YNNKEL, per germline (reference sequence). The CDR3 spans 15 residues. CDR3 sequence (DNA): TGTGCCAGCAGCCAAGCTGGGGCAAACACCGGGGAGCTGTTTTTT. This gives the protein CASSQAGANTGELFF.

This clone was recorded at least ten times. The chain links TRBV2 to TRBJ2-5, with D unresolved. This CDR3 is built from 12 residues. Trimming shortened V by 2 bases and J by 5 bases, and 6 bases separated the two germline ends. Germline CDR1 and CDR2: SNHLY and FYNNEI. CDR3 in DNA: TGTGCCAGCAGTGAATTGGGTGAGACCCAGTACTTC. Amino acid sequence: CASSELGETQYF.

The chain is built from TRBV2 and TRBJ1-2, with 7 bases that match TRBD1. The germline CDR1 and CDR2 sequences are SNHLY and FYNNEI. The CDR3 loop spans 17 amino acids. Trimming cost V 3 bases and J 1 base; bases outside gene matches: 11. The CDR3 coding sequence is TGTGCCAGCAGTGACCAATTGACAGGGACGAATAACTATGGCTACACCTTC. As protein: CASSDQLTGTNNYGYTF.

In its sample, this clone was seen many times. The chain recombines TRBV5-4 with TRBJ1-6, with unresolved D. Germline V gives CDR1 SGHNT, CDR2 YYREEE (reference sequence). The CDR3 contains 13 residues. With 0 bases removed from V and 6 bases from J, the gap between germline ends came to 4 bases. CDR3 bases: TGTGCCAGCAGCTTGGGCGTTAATTCACCCCTCCACTTT. Translating it yields CASSLGVNSPLHF.

This clone was seen ten or more times. V gene TRBV18 combines with J gene TRBJ2-7; the match to TRBD1 covers 9 bases. The CDR3 has 15 residues. The germline gives CDR1 KGHSH, CDR2 LQKENI. V lost 4 bases and J lost 5; bases outside the gene matches: 9. The CDR3 region is CASSQWDRDTNEQYF. CDR3 DNA sequence: TGTGCCAGCTCACAATGGGACAGGGATACGAACGAGCAGTACTTC.

This clone has ten or more counts. The chain combines TRBV7-9 with TRBJ2-1; the D is unclear. Deletions cut 5 bases from V and 15 bases from J, with 5 bases between. This CDR3 is built from 8 residues. The germline gives CDR1 SEHNR, CDR2 FQNEAQ (reference sequence). CDR3 amino acids: CASSPLFF. CDR3 coding DNA: TGTGCCAGCAGCCCCTTGTTCTTC.

A word on this clone: This clone may be a read error of a much larger clone one base away. The sample contains more than one DNA sequence encoding this CDR3. The gene calls are TRBV7-7 and TRBJ2-5; tentative D call: TRBD1 (5 bases). The CDR3 extends over 13 amino acids. Germline V gives CDR1 SSHAT, CDR2 FNYEAQ (reference sequence). The CDR3 bases are TGTGCCAGTAGCTTAGGGGTCCAAGAGACCCAGTACTTC. Translation: CASSLGVQETQYF.

This clone is categorized as medium-sized. The CDR3 loop is CASYTGTSGSEAQYF. Here the CDR3 DNA reads TGTGCCAGCTATACCGGGACTAGCGGGAGTGAGGCCCAGTACTTC. The chain links TRBV6-1 to TRBJ2-5; 14 bases agree with TRBD2. V lost 8 bases, J lost 9 bases, and 11 bases stayed unmatched. Germline CDR1 and CDR2: MNHNS and SASEGT. This CDR3 comprises 15 residues.

This clone was seen ten or more times. The V and J genes are TRBV3-1 and TRBJ1-2; D unresolved. The CDR3 totals 14 residues. The V gene's germline CDR1 is LGHDT and CDR2 YNNKEL (reference sequence). With 6 bases removed from V and 3 bases from J, the gap between germline ends came to 14 bases. The CDR3 DNA reads as TGTGCCAGCAGTCCCGGGGTCCGGGACTATGGCTACACCTTC. Its translation: CASSPGVRDYGYTF.

This clone was observed a handful of times. A read error may be the cause here, since a much bigger clone is one base away. V gene TRBV29-1 combines with J gene TRBJ2-2, with TRBD2 identical over 7 bases. Germline CDR1 and CDR2: SQVTM and ANQGSEA. CDR3 length equals 15 residues. V gave up 7 bases and J gave up 6 bases; unmatched junction bases: 14. The CDR3 DNA is TGCAGCGCAACACCGTGGGGAGGGAAGGCCGGGGAGCTGTTTTTT. Encoded protein: CSATPWGGKAGELFF.

By sample fraction, this clone is medium-sized. The chain links TRBV6-1 to TRBJ1-2; D uncertain. The CDR3 spans 13 residues. Trimming pared 11 bases from V and 6 bases from J, leaving 19 bases between. Germline loops: CDR1 MNHNS, CDR2 SASEGT. The CDR3 reads CASGREPEDGYTF. The CDR3 DNA reads TGTGCCTCGGGCCGGGAGCCGGAGGATGGCTACACCTTC.